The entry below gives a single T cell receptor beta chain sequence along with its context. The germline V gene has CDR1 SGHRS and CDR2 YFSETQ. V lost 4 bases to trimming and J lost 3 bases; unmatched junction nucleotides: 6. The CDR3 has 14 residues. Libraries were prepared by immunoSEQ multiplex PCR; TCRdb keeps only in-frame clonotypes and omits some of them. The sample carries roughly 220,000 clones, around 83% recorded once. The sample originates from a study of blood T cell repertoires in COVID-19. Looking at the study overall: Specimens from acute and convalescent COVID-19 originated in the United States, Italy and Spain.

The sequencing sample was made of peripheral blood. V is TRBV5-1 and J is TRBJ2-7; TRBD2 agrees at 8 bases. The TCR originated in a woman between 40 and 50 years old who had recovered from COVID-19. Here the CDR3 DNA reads TGCGCCAGCAGCGTAGCGGGATCCAACTACGAGCAGTACTTC. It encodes CASSVAGSNYEQYF. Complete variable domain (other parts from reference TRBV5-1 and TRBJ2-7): KAGVTQTPRYLIKTRGQQVTLSCSPISGHRSVSWYQQTPGQGLQFLFEYFSETQRNKGNFPGRFSGRQFSNSRSEMNVSTLELGDSALYLCASSVAGSNYEQYFGPGTRLTVT.